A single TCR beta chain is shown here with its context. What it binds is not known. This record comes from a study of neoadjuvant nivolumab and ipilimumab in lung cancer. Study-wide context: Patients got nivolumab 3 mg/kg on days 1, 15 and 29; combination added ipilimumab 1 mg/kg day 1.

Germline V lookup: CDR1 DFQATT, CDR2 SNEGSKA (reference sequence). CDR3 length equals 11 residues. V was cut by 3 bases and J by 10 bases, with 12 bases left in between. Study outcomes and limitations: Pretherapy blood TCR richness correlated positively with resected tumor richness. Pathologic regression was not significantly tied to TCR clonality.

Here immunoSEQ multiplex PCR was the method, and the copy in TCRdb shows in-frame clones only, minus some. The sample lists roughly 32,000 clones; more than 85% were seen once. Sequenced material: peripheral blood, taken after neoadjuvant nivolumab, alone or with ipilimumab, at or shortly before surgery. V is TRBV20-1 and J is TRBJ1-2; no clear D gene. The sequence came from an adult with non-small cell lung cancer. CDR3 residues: CSARRELSYTF. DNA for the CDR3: TGCAGTGCTAGGCGGGAATTATCCTACACCTTC.